Each of the 8 T cell receptor beta chains below was sequenced from the same sample in a study of blood T cells in healthy people across ages. A J-beta primer mix and a sample-barcoded 5' primer were used in a second PCR of about 7 to 12 cycles. Using its own MiXCR run on the 5' RACE reads, TCRdb lists one record per CDR3 protein. The table lists 550,000 to 700,000 distinct CDR3 sequences, 25% to 30% of them singletons. Sequencing used blood. All receptors derive from a woman aged 70-85 years in good health.

In this sample, this clonotype turned up a few times. The rearrangement uses TRBV20-1 and TRBJ2-2; D is uncertain. The CDR3 is made up of 15 amino acids. CDR1 and CDR2 from the germline V gene are DFQATT and SNEGSKA (reference sequence). The V gene lost 0 bases and the J gene lost 0 bases, with 8 bases spanning the gap. CDR3: CSAREPAPNTGELFF. The DNA of the CDR3 is TGCAGTGCTAGAGAGCCGGCTCCGAACACCGGGGAGCTGTTTTTT.

V is TRBV9 and J is TRBJ2-4; the match to TRBD2 covers 13 bases. Trimming cost V 0 bases and J 5 bases; bases outside gene matches: 2. CDR3 size: 16 residues. CDR1 and CDR2 from the germline V gene are SGDLS and YYNGEE. The CDR3 protein is CASSVGTSGGENIQYF. CDR3 DNA sequence: TGTGCCAGCAGCGTAGGGACTAGCGGGGGAGAAAACATTCAGTACTTC. The entire variable domain, with the rest obtained from reference TRBV9 and TRBJ2-4, is as follows: DSGVTQTPKHLITATGQRVTLRCSPRSGDLSVYWYQQSLDQGLQFLIQYYNGEERAKGNILERFSAQQFPDLHSELNLSSLELGDSALYFCASSVGTSGGENIQYFGAGTRLSVL.

This clonotype showed up just a few times. The chain carries TRBV28 and TRBJ1-2; maybe TRBD1 (5 bases). Germline V gene data show CDR1 as MDHEN and CDR2 as SYDVKM. The CDR3 is 15 amino acids. Between the trimmed V and J ends, which lost 4 bases and 5 bases, there was a span of 17 bases. In nucleotides, the CDR3 is TGTGCCAGCAGTTCCCGAGGGGCAGGGAGATATGGCTACACCTTC. Its translation: CASSSRGAGRYGYTF.

The table lists this clonotype with many counts. The chain uses TRBV20-1 and TRBJ2-5; D perhaps matches TRBD1 (5 bases). The CDR3 is made up of 14 amino acids. V was cut by 0 bases and J by 1 base, with 9 bases left in between. Germline V gives CDR1 DFQATT, CDR2 SNEGSKA (reference sequence). DNA for the CDR3: TGCAGTGCTAGAGATTTAACAGGCCAAGAGACCCAGTACTTC. This encodes CSARDLTGQETQYF.

V gene TRBV20-1 combines with J gene TRBJ1-2; a weak D match, TRBD1 (6 bases). Germline assignment: CDR1 DFQATT and CDR2 SNEGSKA (reference sequence). The V end was cut by 0 bases, the J end by 8 bases, with 10 bases between. This CDR3 is 12 amino acids long. The chain's CDR3 is CSARDGQLGYTF. The CDR3, as DNA: TGCAGTGCTAGAGATGGACAGTTAGGCTACACCTTC.

A few counts support this clonotype. CDR3 sequence reads: CSVGGSTLEAFF. CDR3 bases: TGCAGCGTTGGGGGCAGTACCCTTGAAGCTTTCTTT. The chain is built from TRBV29-1 and TRBJ1-1; D is perhaps TRBD1 (5 bases). V was pared by 4 bases and J by 7 bases, with 13 bases between. Germline CDR1 reads SQVTM; CDR2 reads ANQGSEA. The CDR3 has 12 residues.

This chain uses TRBV20-1 with TRBJ2-1; TRBD1 matches at 7 bases. CDR1 DFQATT and CDR2 SNEGSKA come from the germline V gene (reference sequence). CDR3 length: 14 amino acids. V lost 2 bases, J lost 1 base, and 2 bases stayed unmatched. CDR3 sequence (DNA): TGCAGTGCTAGAAGACAGGGATCCTACAATGAGCAGTTCTTC. Translation gives CSARRQGSYNEQFF.

In its sample, this clonotype was seen a few times. The chain links TRBV24-1 to TRBJ2-5; 9 nucleotides line up with TRBD2. This CDR3 spans 16 amino acids. In germline, CDR1 is KGHDR, CDR2 SFDVKD. The V segment lost 2 bases and the J segment 3 bases; nucleotides outside the gene matches: 6. The CDR3 loop is CATSDSGTSPEETQYF. As DNA, the CDR3 is TGTGCCACCAGTGATTCCGGGACTAGCCCCGAAGAGACCCAGTACTTC.